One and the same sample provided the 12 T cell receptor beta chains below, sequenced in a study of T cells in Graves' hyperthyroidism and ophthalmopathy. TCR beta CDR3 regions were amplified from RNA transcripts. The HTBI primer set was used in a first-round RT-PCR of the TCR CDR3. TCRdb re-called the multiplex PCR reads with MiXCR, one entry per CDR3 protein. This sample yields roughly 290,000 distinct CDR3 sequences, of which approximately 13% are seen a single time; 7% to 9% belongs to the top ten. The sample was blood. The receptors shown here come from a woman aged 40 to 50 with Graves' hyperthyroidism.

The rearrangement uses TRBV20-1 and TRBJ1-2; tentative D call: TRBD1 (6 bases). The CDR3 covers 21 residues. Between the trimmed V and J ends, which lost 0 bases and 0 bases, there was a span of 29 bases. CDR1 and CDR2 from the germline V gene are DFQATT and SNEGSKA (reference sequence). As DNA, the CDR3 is TGCAGTGCTAGAGAGCCTTCTGGAAGAGGGGGAAATGGGTTTTCTAACTATGGCTACACCTTC. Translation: CSAREPSGRGGNGFSNYGYTF.

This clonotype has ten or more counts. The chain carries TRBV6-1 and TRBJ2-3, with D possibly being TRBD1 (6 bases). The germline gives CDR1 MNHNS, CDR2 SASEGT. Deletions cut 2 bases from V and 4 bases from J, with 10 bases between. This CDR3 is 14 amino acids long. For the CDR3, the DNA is TGTGCCAGCAGTGAATTACAGGGAGCAGATACGCAGTATTTT. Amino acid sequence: CASSELQGADTQYF.

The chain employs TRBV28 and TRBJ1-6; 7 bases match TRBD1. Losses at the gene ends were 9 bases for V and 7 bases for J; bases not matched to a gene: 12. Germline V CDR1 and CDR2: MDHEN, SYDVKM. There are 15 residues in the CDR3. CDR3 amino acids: CASLTRGQSNSPLHF. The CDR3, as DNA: TGTGCCAGTTTAACCAGGGGACAGTCAAATTCACCCCTCCACTTT.

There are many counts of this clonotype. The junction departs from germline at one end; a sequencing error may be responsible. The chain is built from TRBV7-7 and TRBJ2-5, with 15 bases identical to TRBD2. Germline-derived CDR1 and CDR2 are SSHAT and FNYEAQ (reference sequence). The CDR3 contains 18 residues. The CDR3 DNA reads TGTGCTAGCAGCCAAGGACTAGCGGGAGGGGTATGGTTAGAGACCCAGTACTTC. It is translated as CASSQGLAGGVWLETQYF.

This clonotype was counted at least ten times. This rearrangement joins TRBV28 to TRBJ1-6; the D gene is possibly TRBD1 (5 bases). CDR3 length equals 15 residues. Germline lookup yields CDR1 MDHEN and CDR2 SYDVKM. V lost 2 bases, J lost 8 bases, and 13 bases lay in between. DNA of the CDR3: TGTGCCAGCAGTTTAAGCGGGACTTCCTATTCACCCCTCCACTTT. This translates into CASSLSGTSYSPLHF. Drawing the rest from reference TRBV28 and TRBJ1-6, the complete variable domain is DVKVTQSSRYLVKRTGEKVFLECVQDMDHENMFWYRQDPGLGLRLIYFSYDVKMKEKGDIPEGYSVSREKKERFSLILESASTNQTSMYLCASSLSGTSYSPLHFGNGTRLTVT.

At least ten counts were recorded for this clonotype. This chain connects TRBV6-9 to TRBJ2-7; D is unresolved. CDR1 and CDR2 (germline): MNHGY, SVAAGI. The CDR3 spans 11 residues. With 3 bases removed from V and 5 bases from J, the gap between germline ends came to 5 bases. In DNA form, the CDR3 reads TGTGCCAGCAGTTACGACAACGAGCAGTACTTC. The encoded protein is CASSYDNEQYF.

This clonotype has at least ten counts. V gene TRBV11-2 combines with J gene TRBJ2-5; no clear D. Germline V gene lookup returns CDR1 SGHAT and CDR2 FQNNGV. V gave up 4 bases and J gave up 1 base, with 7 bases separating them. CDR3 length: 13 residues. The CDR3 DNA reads TGTGCCAGCAGCTGGCATATCCAAGAGACCCAGTACTTC. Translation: CASSWHIQETQYF.

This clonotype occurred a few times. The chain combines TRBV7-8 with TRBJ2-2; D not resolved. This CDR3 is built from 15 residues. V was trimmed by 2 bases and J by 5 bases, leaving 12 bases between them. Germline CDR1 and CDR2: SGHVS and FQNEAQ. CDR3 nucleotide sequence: TGTGCCAGCAGCTTATCTGTAGGAGCGACCGGGGAGCTGTTTTTT. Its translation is CASSLSVGATGELFF.

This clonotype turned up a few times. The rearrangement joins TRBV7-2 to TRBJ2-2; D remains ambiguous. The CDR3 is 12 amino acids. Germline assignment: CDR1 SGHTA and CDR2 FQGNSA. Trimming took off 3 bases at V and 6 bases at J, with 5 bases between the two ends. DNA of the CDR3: TGTGCCAGCAGCTTTTATGCCGGGGAGCTGTTTTTT. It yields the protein CASSFYAGELFF.

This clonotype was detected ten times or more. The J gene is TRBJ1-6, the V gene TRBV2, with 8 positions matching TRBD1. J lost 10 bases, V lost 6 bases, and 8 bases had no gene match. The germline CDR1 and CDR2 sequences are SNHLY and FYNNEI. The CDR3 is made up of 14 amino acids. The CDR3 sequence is CASRTTGVGSPLHF. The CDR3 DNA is TGTGCCAGCAGGACGACAGGGGTGGGATCACCCCTCCACTTT.

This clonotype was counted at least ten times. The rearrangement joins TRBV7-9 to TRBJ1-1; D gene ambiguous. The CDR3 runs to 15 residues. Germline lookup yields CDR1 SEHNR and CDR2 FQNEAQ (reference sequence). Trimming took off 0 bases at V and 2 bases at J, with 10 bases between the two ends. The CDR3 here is CASSLAIWENTEAFF. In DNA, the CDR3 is TGTGCCAGCAGCTTAGCGATTTGGGAAAACACTGAAGCTTTCTTT.

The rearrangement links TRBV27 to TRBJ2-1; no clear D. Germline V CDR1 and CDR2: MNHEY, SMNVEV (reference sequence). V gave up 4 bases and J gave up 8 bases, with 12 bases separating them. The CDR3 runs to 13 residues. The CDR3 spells CASSSIGRDEQFF. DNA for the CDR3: TGTGCCAGCAGTTCTATTGGACGGGATGAGCAGTTCTTC.